Listed below are T cell receptor beta chains from one sample, sequenced in a study of T cells in Graves' hyperthyroidism and ophthalmopathy. TCRdb recomputed calls from the multiplex PCR reads with MiXCR, one row per CDR3 protein. The data contain about 400,000 distinct CDR3 sequences, about 15% of them seen just once; the ten biggest clones take up 13% to 15%. Sequencing was performed on blood. The receptors originated from a young woman with Graves' hyperthyroidism. The CDR3 runs from the conserved cysteine through the conserved F or W. The D gene is left open where the match is weak. Rows may omit the clone size; those that give it use once, few, many or a size class.

clone_size	j_call	v_call	d_call	cdr3_aa	cdr3_nt
few	TRBJ2-3	TRBV6-1	.	CASSEFVGHTDTQYF	TGTGCCAGCAGTGAATTTGTGGGGCACACAGATACGCAGTATTTT
many	TRBJ2-1	TRBV2	.	CASSTRGTRLGQFF	TGTGCCAGCAGTACCCGCGGGACCCGCCTCGGGCAGTTCTTC
many	TRBJ2-3	TRBV12-3/TRBV12-4	TRBD2	CASSSTSGKSTDTQYF	TGTGCCAGCAGTTCCACTAGCGGGAAAAGCACAGATACGCAGTATTTT
.	TRBJ1-2	TRBV20-1	.	CSARDPRKGPNYGYTF	TGCAGTGCTAGAGATCCGAGGAAAGGCCCAAACTATGGCTACACCTTC
many	TRBJ1-1	TRBV24-1	.	CATSDPSGGNTEAFF	TGTGCCACCAGTGACCCCAGCGGGGGGAACACTGAAGCTTTCTTT
many	TRBJ2-3	TRBV7-9	.	CASSISGGDTDTQYF	TGTGCCAGCAGCATCTCCGGGGGAGACACAGATACGCAGTATTTT
.	TRBJ2-7	TRBV28	TRBD2	CASIPGLAGDEQYF	TGTGCCAGCATCCCGGGACTAGCGGGAGACGAGCAGTACTTC
.	TRBJ2-2	TRBV16	.	CASSAGNTGELFF	TGTGCCAGCAGCGCGGGTAACACCGGGGAGCTGTTTTTT
many	TRBJ1-1	TRBV18	TRBD1	CASSGQVGNTEAFF	TGTGCCAGCTCGGGACAGGTCGGGAACACTGAAGCTTTCTTT
many	TRBJ1-5	TRBV10-3	.	CAISERAIGSNQPQHF	TGTGCCATCAGTGAGCGTGCGATCGGGAGCAATCAGCCCCAGCATTTT
many	TRBJ2-7	TRBV10-3	TRBD2	CAISPGGTASYEQYF	TGTGCCATCTCCCCGGGGGGGACGGCTTCCTACGAGCAGTACTTC
.	TRBJ2-3	TRBV3-1	.	CASSLGTDMQYF	TGTGCCAGCAGCCTGGGCACAGATATGCAGTATTTT
many	TRBJ2-5	TRBV12-3/TRBV12-4	.	CASRESGEQTQYF	TGTGCCAGCAGAGAATCAGGTGAACAGACCCAGTACTTC
many	TRBJ2-1	TRBV5-8	.	CASSPEGLSYNEQFF	TGTGCCAGCAGCCCGGAAGGCCTCTCCTACAATGAGCAGTTCTTC
.	TRBJ2-3	TRBV5-5	.	CASSLVLGGRADTQYF	TGTGCCAGCAGCTTGGTTCTTGGGGGTCGGGCAGATACGCAGTATTTT
many	TRBJ1-6	TRBV28	.	CASTRTPKRTLHF	TGTGCCAGCACCCGGACGCCCAAGAGGACCCTCCACTTT
few	TRBJ2-7	TRBV7-2	.	CASSLVVGDYEQYF	TGTGCCAGCAGCTTAGTGGTGGGGGACTACGAGCAGTACTTC
.	TRBJ2-3	TRBV4-3	.	CASSQVWGPDTQYF	TGCGCCAGCAGCCAAGTATGGGGCCCAGATACGCAGTATTTT
many	TRBJ1-1	TRBV20-1	.	CSATPTEVNTEAFF	TGCAGTGCCACCCCAACGGAAGTGAACACTGAAGCTTTCTTT
many	TRBJ2-5	TRBV18	.	CASSPREETQYF	TGTGCCAGCTCACCACGGGAAGAGACCCAGTACTTC
few	TRBJ1-1	TRBV7-2	.	CASSLDGRGSTEAFF	TGTGCCAGCAGCTTAGACGGGAGGGGCAGCACTGAAGCTTTCTTT
.	TRBJ2-1	TRBV12-3/TRBV12-4	.	CASSFGGVRNNEQFF	TGTGCCAGCAGTTTTGGGGGCGTTCGGAACAATGAGCAGTTCTTC
.	TRBJ1-1	TRBV6-1	TRBD1	CASSQGGGRSTEAFF	TGTGCCAGCAGCCAGGGGGGGGGCCGTAGCACTGAAGCTTTCTTT
.	TRBJ2-1	TRBV9	.	CASSAPVSGSRNFRPYNEQFF	TGTGCCAGCAGCGCCCCGGTCTCGGGATCCCGGAACTTTAGACCTTACAATGAGCAGTTCTTC
few	TRBJ1-2	TRBV6-1	.	CASSLERENYGYTF	TGTGCCAGCAGTTTAGAGCGAGAGAACTATGGCTACACCTTC
.	TRBJ2-7	TRBV7-8	.	CASSLVPEDYEQYF	TGTGCCAGCAGCTTAGTGCCAGAGGACTACGAGCAGTACTTC
.	TRBJ2-5	TRBV11-3	.	CASSLGPKETQYF	TGTGCCAGCAGCTTGGGACCCAAGGAGACCCAGTACTTC